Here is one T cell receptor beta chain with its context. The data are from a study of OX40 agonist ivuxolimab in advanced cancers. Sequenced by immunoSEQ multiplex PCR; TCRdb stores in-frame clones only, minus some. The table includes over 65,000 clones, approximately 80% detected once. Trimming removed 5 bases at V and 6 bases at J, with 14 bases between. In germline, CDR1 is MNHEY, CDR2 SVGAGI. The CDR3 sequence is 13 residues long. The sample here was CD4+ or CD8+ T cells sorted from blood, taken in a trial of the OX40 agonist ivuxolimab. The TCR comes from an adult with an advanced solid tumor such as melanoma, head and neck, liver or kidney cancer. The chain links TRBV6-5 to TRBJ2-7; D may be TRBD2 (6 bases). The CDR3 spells CASSRIRESEQYF. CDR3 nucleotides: TGTGCCAGCAGTCGAATTCGGGAGTCCGAGCAGTACTTC.